This T cell receptor beta chain was sequenced in a study of T cell responses to AZD1222 COVID-19 vaccine. As for this clone: What it recognizes is unknown.

Timing groups of about 4 and about 12 weeks for second doses were pooled. Method: immunoSEQ multiplex PCR; TCRdb's copy keeps in-frame clones and lacks some. The top ten clones hold over 1.5% of a sample with roughly 200,000 clones, approximately 89% of them seen once. Findings of the study overall: Per reports, nearly half of all spike-specific TCRs target regions that are unmutated in variants. Clonal diversity was possibly underestimated, and white British individuals and females predominated among donors. Repertoire sampling occurred only after the peak T cell response.

This material consisted of peripheral blood, taken 28 days after the second AZD1222 dose. This TCR derives from an adult who received the AZD1222 COVID-19 vaccine.

The CDR3 nucleotides are TGTGCCAGCAGCTTAGTCGCTAGCGGGTTTAGCTCCTACAATGAGCAGTTCTTC. Amino acid sequence: CASSLVASGFSSYNEQFF. The chain recombines TRBV5-8 with TRBJ2-1; 8 bases are shared with TRBD2. Unmatched junction bases numbered 10, after V lost 2 bases and J lost 0 bases. The CDR3 extends over 18 amino acids. Germline-derived CDR1 and CDR2 are SGHTS and YDEGEE.